The clone carrying this T cell receptor (beta chain) was counted between two and nine times. Its antigen is currently unknown. Blood RNA was derived from unsorted whole blood, and germline DNA was extracted too. Treatment-naive at the time, the patients had chronic HBV infection. Around 4.1 milliliters of peripheral blood were collected before surgery. This entry belongs to a study of tumor-infiltrating lymphocytes in primary liver carcinoma. Production of TCR beta cDNA used roughly 500 ng total RNA together with a constant-region primer. Slightly modified ARM-PCR, run as three nested multiplex PCR rounds, produced the TCR beta libraries. It was with TRBV1-TRBV30 forward primers and a C-beta reverse primer that the first two PCR rounds were run, at roughly 10 cycles each. TCRdb analysed the multiplex PCR reads with MiXCR anew, one entry per CDR3 protein. Counted here are around 330,000 distinct CDR3 sequences, about three fifths occurring once; the ten biggest clones make up about a sixth.

Study-wide results and caveats: Tumor-adjacent and tumor-blood pairs shared a smaller degree of overlap than tumor region pairs. Samples were bulk unsorted, so CD4+ and CD8+ repertoires were not compared.

Per germline, CDR1 SGHNT and CDR2 YYREEE (reference sequence). The length of the CDR3 is 13 residues. The germline V and J ends were trimmed by 5 bases and 2 bases, with 8 bases remaining between them. The TCR sequence derives from a woman in her twenties or thirties with primary liver carcinoma and hepatitis B virus infection. The chain joins TRBV5-4 to TRBJ2-4, with D perhaps matching TRBD2 (6 bases). Sequenced sample: peripheral blood. The CDR3 is CASSLAPKNIQYF. The CDR3 coding sequence is TGTGCCAGCAGTCTAGCGCCCAAAAACATTCAGTACTTC.